The clone carrying this T cell receptor beta chain was seen a few times. The entry originates in a study of blood T cell repertoires in COVID-19. Study-wide context: PBMCs, B-cell-depleted T cells, or T cells were the source of the cDNA or gDNA that made up the material.

In the original workflow: Reference gene primer amplification in the assay estimated nucleated cell counts. TCRdb's copy holds only in-frame clones and misses some; the assay was immunoSEQ multiplex PCR. The DNA was the basis for D and trimming; V, J and clone size are from that table. The sample consists of 55,000 to 80,000 clones, roughly 86% of them appearing once. The germline V and J ends were trimmed by 1 base and 9 bases, with 18 bases remaining between them. The CDR3 has 15 residues. CDR1 is MNHEY and CDR2 is SVGEGT in the germline V gene. The TCR originated in a woman aged 70 to 79 with acute or convalescent COVID-19. Sample: peripheral blood. The gene calls are TRBV6-2 or TRBV6-3 and TRBJ2-5; D is uncertain. The CDR3 region is CASSYLIAESAAQYF. The CDR3 bases are TGTGCCAGCAGTTACTTAATAGCTGAGTCGGCGGCCCAGTACTTC.